Shown below are 9 T cell receptor beta chains from a single sample sequenced in a study of cytomegalovirus exposure and HLA in healthy donors. Primers included in the PCR were 60 Vbeta and 13 Jbeta primers. The protocol was immunoSEQ multiplex PCR, while the TCRdb copy is restricted to in-frame clones and leaves out a portion. This sample's table reports roughly 90,000 clones. The sample comprised PBMCs. These receptors all come from a man aged 45 to 65 in good health and CMV-seropositive.

The V and J genes are TRBV27 and TRBJ2-5, with 9 bases that match TRBD2. TRBJ2-7 matches the DNA end more closely, so the J call is doubtful. The germline gives CDR1 MNHEY, CDR2 SMNVEV (reference sequence). The CDR3 is 14 amino acids. The DNA for the CDR3 is TGTGCCAGCAGTCCCCTGGTAGCGGGAGACGAGCAGTACTTC. Amino acid sequence: CASSPLVAGDEQYF.

The CDR3 nucleotides read TGTGCCAGCTCCGCGCTCGGGGAAACCGGGGAGCTGTTTTTT. Translated, it gives CASSALGETGELFF. The chain combines TRBV18 with TRBJ2-2; a possible D gene is TRBD2 (5 bases). The V and J ends lost 6 bases and 5 bases respectively, with 13 bases between them. Germline V gene lookup returns CDR1 KGHSH and CDR2 LQKENI. The CDR3 contains 14 residues.

The chain links TRBV6-5 to TRBJ2-1, with TRBD1 identical over 9 bases. Trimming at V came to 6 bases and at J to 6 bases, leaving 3 bases not matched to a gene. The CDR3 sequence is 13 residues long. Germline CDR1 and CDR2: MNHEY and SVGAGI. The CDR3: CASRRTGANEQFF. CDR3 coding DNA: TGTGCCAGCAGACGGACAGGGGCCAATGAGCAGTTCTTC.

The chain couples TRBV7-9 to TRBJ1-4; the match to TRBD1 covers 8 bases. J gave up 7 bases and V 8 bases, and 9 bases lay outside the gene matches. Germline V gives CDR1 SEHNR, CDR2 FQNEAQ (reference sequence). This CDR3 region has 14 residues. This CDR3 is CASDPQGTGEKLFF. As DNA, the CDR3 is TGTGCCAGCGATCCCCAAGGGACAGGTGAAAAACTGTTTTTT.

V gene TRBV7-2 combines with J gene TRBJ2-4; tentatively, D is TRBD2 (6 bases). The CDR3 is 12 residues long. Germline CDR1 is SGHTA and CDR2 is FQGNSA. V lost 1 base and J lost 13, with 11 bases in between. This chain's CDR3 is CASSLDAGSQYF. The CDR3 coding sequence is TGTGCCAGCAGCTTAGACGCGGGGTCCCAGTACTTC.

V usage is TRBV2 and J usage is TRBJ1-3, with 7 bases identical to TRBD1. Germline V gene lookup returns CDR1 SNHLY and CDR2 FYNNEI. The J segment lost 5 bases and the V segment lost 7 bases, leaving 8 bases of the junction unmatched. The CDR3 is 14 amino acids. CDR3 loop: CASKMETGRNTIYF. In DNA form, the CDR3 reads TGTGCCAGCAAAATGGAGACAGGGAGAAACACCATATATTTT.

The chain links TRBV30 to TRBJ2-7; 7 positions match TRBD1. There are 14 residues in the CDR3. CDR1 and CDR2 from the germline V gene are GTSNPN and SVGIG (reference sequence). The trim removed 3 bases at V and 0 bases at J, leaving 5 bases unmatched. CDR3 protein: CAWSGTVSSYEQYF. The CDR3 nucleotides read TGTGCCTGGAGCGGGACAGTTTCCTCCTACGAGCAGTACTTC.

This rearrangement joins TRBV5-1 to TRBJ2-3; no clear D. Trimming left V 0 bases short and J 0 bases short, with 8 bases between. The CDR3 length is 15 residues. The V gene's germline CDR1 is SGHRS and CDR2 YFSETQ. The DNA for the CDR3 is TGCGCCAGCAGCTTGGGGGCCAGTAGCACAGATACGCAGTATTTT. Encoded protein: CASSLGASSTDTQYF.

This chain connects TRBV7-2 to TRBJ2-4, with D maybe TRBD1 (8 bases). The CDR3 is made up of 13 amino acids. V gave up 6 bases and J gave up 11 bases, with 17 bases separating them. Looked up from germline, CDR1 is SGHTA and CDR2 is FQGNSA. The CDR3 bases are TGTGCCAGCAGACAGGGGGGGGAGAATTTTCAGTACTTC. As protein: CASRQGGENFQYF. The entire variable domain, with the rest obtained from reference TRBV7-2 and TRBJ2-4, is as follows: GAGVSQSPSNKVTEKGKDVELRCDPISGHTALYWYRQSLGQGLEFLIYFQGNSAPDKSGLPSDRFSAERTGGSVSTLTIQRTQQEDSAVYLCASRQGGENFQYFGAGTRLSVL.